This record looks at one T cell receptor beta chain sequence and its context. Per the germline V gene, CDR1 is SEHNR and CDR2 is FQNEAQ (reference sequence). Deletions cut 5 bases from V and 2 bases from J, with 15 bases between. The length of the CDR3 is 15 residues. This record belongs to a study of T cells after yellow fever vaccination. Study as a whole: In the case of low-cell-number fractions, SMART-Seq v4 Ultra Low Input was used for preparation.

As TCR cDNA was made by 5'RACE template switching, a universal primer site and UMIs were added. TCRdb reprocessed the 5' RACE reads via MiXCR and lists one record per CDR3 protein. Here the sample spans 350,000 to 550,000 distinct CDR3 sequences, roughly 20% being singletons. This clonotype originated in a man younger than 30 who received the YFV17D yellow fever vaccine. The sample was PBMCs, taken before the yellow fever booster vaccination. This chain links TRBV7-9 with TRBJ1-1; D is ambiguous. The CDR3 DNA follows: TGTGCCAGCAGCCTTCCGATGGGCATTAACACTGAAGCTTTCTTT. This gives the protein CASSLPMGINTEAFF.